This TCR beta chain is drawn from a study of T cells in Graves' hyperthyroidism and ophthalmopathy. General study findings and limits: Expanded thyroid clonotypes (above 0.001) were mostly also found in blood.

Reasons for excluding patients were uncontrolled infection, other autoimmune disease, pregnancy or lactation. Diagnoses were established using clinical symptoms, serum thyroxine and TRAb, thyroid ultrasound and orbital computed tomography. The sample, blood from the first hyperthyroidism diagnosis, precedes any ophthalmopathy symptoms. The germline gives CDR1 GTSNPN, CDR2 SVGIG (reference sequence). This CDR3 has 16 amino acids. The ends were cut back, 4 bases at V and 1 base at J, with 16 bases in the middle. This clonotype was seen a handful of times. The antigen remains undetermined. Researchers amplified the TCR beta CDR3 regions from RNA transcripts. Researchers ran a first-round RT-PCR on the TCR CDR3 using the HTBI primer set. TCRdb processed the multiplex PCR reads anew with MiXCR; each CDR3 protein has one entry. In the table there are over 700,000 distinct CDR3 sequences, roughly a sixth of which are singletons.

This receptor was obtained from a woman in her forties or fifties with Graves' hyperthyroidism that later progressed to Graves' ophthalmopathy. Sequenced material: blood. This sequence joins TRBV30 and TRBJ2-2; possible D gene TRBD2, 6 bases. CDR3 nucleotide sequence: TGTGCCTGGAAAAAACGGCGGCGGGGGAACACCGGGGAGCTGTTTTTT. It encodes CAWKKRRRGNTGELFF.